The T cell receptor (beta chain) under discussion was sequenced for a study of T cells after yellow fever vaccination. At least ten counts were recorded for this clonotype. This CDR3 is built from 14 residues. Trimming shortened V by 3 bases and J by 7 bases, and 13 bases separated the two germline ends. The V gene's germline CDR1 is SGHTA and CDR2 FQGNSA. MiXCR, run by TCRdb on the 5' RACE reads, gives a single entry per CDR3 protein. The sample consists of fewer than 450,000 distinct CDR3 sequences, 3% to 4.5% of them appearing once. The V and J genes are TRBV7-2 and TRBJ1-5, with D perhaps TRBD1 (6 bases). The TCR comes from a man between 18 and 35 years old who received the YFV17D yellow fever vaccine. This specimen was PBMCs, taken 5 days after the yellow fever booster vaccination. DNA of the CDR3: TGTGCCAGCAGCTTTGGGGGGCAAGGGCAGCCCCAGCATTTT. Amino acids: CASSFGGQGQPQHF. Supplemented by reference TRBV7-2 and TRBJ1-5, the full variable domain reads GAGVSQSPSNKVTEKGKDVELRCDPISGHTALYWYRQSLGQGLEFLIYFQGNSAPDKSGLPSDRFSAERTGGSVSTLTIQRTQQEDSAVYLCASSFGGQGQPQHFGDGTRLSIL.